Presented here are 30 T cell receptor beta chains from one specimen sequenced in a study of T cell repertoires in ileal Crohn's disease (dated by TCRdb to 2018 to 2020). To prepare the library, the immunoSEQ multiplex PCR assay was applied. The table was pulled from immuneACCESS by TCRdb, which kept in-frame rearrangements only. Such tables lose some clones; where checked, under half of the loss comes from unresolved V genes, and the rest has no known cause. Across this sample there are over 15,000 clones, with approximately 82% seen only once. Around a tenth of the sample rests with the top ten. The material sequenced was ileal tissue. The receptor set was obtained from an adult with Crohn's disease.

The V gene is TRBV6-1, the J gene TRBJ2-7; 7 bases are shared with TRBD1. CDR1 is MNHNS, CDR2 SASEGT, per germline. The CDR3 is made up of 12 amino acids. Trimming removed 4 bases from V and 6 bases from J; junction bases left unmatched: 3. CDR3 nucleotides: TGTGCCAGCAGTGGGCAGGGGGTCGAGCAGTACTTC. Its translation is CASSGQGVEQYF.

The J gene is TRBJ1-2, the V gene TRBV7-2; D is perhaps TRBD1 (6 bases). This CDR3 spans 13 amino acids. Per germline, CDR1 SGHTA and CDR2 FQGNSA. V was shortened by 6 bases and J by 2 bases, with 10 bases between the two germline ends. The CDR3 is CASSLGANYGYTF. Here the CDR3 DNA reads TGTGCCAGCAGTCTGGGGGCAAACTATGGCTACACCTTC.

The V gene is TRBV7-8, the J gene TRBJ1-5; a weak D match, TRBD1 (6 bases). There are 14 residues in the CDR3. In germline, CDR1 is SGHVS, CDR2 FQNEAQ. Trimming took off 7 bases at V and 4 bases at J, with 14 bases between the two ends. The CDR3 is CASTPGGANQPQHF. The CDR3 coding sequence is TGTGCCAGCACCCCCGGGGGGGCTAATCAGCCCCAGCATTTT.

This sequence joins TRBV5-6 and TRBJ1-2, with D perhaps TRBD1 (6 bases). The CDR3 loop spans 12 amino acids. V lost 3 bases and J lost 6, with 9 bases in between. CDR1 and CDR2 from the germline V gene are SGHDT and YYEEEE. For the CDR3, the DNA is TGTGCCAGCAGCTACACAGGGAATGGCTACACCTTC. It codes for CASSYTGNGYTF.

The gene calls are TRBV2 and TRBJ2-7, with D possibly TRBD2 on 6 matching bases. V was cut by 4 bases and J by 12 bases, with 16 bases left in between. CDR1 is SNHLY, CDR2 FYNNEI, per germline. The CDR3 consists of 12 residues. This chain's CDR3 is CASSVGEVNLYF. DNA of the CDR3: TGTGCCAGCAGTGTAGGGGAGGTCAATTTGTACTTC.

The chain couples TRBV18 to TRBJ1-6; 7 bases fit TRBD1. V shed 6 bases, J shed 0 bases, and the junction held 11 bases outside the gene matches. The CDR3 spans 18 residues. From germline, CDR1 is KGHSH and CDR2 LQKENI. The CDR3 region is CASSHFGTVSSYNSPLHF. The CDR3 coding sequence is TGTGCCAGCTCTCACTTTGGGACAGTAAGCTCCTATAATTCACCCCTCCACTTT.

CDR3 nucleotide sequence: TGTGCCAGCAGCGGGGACAGACTCTACGAGCAGTACTTC. The encoded protein is CASSGDRLYEQYF. The J gene is TRBJ2-7, the V gene TRBV7-9; TRBD1 aligns across 7 bases. The CDR3 extends over 13 amino acids. Trimming took 5 bases from V and 3 from J; bases not matched to a gene: 4. Per germline, CDR1 SEHNR and CDR2 FQNEAQ (reference sequence).

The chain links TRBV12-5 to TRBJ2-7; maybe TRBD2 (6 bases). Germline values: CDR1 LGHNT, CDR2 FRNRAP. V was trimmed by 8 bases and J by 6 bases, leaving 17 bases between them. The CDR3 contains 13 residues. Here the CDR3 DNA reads TGTGCTAGTTCCTGGAGGGTAACTAGCGAGCAGTACTTC. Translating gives CASSWRVTSEQYF.

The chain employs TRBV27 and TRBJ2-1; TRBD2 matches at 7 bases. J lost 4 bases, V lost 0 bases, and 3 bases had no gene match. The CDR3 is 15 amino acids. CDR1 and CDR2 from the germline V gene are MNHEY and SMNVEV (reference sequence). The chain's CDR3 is CASSLSGGRYNEQFF. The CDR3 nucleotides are TGTGCCAGCAGTTTATCGGGGGGGAGGTACAATGAGCAGTTCTTC.

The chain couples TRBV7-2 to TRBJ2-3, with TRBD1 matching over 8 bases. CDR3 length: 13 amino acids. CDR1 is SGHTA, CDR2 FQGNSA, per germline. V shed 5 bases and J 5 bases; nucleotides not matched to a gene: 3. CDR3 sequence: CASSRTGGDTQYF. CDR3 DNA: TGTGCCAGCAGCCGAACAGGGGGAGATACGCAGTATTTT. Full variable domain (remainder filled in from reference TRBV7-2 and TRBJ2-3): GAGVSQSPSNKVTEKGKDVELRCDPISGHTALYWYRQSLGQGLEFLIYFQGNSAPDKSGLPSDRFSAERTGGSVSTLTIQRTQQEDSAVYLCASSRTGGDTQYFGPGTRLTVL.

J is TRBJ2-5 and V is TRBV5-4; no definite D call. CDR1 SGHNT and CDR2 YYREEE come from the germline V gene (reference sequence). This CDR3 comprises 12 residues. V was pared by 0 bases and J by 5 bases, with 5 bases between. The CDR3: CASSLAGETQYF. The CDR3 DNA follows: TGTGCCAGCAGCTTGGCCGGTGAGACCCAGTACTTC.

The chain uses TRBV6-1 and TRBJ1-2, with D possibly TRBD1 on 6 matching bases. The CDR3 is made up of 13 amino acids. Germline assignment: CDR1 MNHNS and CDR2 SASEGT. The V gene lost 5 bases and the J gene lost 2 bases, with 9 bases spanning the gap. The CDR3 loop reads CASSLGQNYGYTF. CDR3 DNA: TGTGCCAGCAGTCTAGGACAGAACTATGGCTACACCTTC.

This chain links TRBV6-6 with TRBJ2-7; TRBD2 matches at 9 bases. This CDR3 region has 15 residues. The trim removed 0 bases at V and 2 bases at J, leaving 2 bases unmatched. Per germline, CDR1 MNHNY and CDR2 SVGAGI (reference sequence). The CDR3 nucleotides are TGTGCCAGCAGTTACTCTAGCGGGGGTCCCTACGAGCAGTACTTC. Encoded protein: CASSYSSGGPYEQYF.

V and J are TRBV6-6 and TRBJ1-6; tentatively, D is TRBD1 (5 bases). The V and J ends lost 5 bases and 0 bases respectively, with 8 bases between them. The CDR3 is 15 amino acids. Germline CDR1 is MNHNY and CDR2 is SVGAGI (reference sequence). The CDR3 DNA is TGTGCCAGCAGTCACAGGAGCTCCTATAATTCACCCCTCCACTTT. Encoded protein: CASSHRSSYNSPLHF.

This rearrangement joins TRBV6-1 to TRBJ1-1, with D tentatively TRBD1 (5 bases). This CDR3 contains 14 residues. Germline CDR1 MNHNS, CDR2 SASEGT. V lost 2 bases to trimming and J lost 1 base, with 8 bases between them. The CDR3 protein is CASSEQGRNTEAFF. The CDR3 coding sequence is TGTGCCAGCAGTGAACAGGGCCGGAACACTGAAGCTTTCTTT.

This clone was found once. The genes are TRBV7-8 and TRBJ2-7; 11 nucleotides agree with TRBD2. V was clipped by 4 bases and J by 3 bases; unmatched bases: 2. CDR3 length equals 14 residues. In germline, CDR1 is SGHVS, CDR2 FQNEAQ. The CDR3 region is CASSSGTSGYEQYF. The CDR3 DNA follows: TGTGCCAGCAGCTCCGGGACTAGCGGCTACGAGCAGTACTTC.

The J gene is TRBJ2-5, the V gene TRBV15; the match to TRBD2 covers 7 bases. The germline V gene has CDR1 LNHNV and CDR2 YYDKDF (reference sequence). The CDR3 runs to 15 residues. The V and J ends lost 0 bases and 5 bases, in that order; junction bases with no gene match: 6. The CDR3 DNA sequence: TGTGCCACCAGCAGAGATAGGGAGGGTGGCGAGACCCAGTACTTC. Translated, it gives CATSRDREGGETQYF.

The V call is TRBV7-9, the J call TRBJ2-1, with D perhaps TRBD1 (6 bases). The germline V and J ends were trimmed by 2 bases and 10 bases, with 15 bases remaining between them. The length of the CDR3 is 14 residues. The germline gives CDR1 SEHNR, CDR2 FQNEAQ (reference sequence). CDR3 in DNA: TGTGCCAGCAGCTTACGGCAGGGGTTAGGCGAGCAGTTCTTC. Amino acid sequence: CASSLRQGLGEQFF.

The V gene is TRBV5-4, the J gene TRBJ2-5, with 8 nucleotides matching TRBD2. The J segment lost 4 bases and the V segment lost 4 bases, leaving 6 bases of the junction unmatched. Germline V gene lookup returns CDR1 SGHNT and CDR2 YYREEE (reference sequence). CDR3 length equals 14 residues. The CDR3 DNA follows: TGTGCCAGCAGCCCCGGGGGGGCCGGAGAGACCCAGTACTTC. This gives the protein CASSPGGAGETQYF.

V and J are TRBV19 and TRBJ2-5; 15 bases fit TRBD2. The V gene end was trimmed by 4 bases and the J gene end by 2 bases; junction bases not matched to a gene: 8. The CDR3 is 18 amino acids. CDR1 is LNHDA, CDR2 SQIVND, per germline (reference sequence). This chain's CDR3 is CASSTDSGTSGGQETQYF. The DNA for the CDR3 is TGTGCCAGTAGTACCGACTCCGGGACTAGCGGGGGGCAAGAGACCCAGTACTTC.

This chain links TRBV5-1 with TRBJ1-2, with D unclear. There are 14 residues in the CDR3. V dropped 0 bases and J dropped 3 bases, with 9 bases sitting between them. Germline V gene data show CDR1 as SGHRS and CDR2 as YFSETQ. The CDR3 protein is CASSLDPGDYGYTF. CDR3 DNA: TGCGCCAGCAGCTTGGATCCGGGTGACTATGGCTACACCTTC.

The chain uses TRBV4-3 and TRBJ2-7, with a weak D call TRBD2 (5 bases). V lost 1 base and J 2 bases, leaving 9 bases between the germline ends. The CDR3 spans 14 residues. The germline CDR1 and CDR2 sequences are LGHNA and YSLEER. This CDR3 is CASSQGGGPYEQYF. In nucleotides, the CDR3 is TGCGCCAGCAGCCAAGGTGGAGGACCCTACGAGCAGTACTTC.

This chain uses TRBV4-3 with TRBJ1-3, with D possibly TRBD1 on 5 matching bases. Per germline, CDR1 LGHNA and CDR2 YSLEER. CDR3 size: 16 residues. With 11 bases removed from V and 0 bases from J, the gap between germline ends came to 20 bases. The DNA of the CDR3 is TGCGCCTCTAAAGAGGGAGGGGTAGGCTCTGGAAACACCATATATTTT. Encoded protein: CASKEGGVGSGNTIYF.

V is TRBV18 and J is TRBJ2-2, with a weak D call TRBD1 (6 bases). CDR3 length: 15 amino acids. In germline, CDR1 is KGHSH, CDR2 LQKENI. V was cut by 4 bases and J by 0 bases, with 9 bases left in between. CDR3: CASSRGHTNTGELFF. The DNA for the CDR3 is TGTGCCAGCTCACGGGGACATACGAACACCGGGGAGCTGTTTTTT.

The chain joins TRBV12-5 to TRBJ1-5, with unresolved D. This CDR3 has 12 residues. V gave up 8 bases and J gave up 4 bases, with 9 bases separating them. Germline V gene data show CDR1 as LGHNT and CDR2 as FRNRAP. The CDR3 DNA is TGTGCTAGTAACCCCGCGAATCAGCCCCAGCATTTT. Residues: CASNPANQPQHF.

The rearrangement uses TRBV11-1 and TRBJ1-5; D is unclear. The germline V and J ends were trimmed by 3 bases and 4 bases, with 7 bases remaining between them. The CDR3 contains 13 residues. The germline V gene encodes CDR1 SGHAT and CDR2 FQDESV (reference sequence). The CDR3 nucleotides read TGTGCCAGCAGCTTCTCCGTTAATCAGCCCCAGCATTTT. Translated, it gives CASSFSVNQPQHF.

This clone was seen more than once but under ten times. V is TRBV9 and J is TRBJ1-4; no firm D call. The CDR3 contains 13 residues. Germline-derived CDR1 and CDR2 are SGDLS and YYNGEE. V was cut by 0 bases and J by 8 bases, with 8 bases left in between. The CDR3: CASSVGSGEKLFF. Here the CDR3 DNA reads TGTGCCAGCAGCGTAGGATCGGGGGAAAAACTGTTTTTT.

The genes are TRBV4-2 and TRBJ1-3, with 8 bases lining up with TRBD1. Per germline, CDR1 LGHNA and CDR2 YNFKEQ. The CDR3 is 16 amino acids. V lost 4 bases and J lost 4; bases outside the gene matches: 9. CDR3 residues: CASSRGRDRLGNTIYF. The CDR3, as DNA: TGTGCCAGCAGCCGAGGCAGGGACAGGCTCGGAAACACCATATATTTT.

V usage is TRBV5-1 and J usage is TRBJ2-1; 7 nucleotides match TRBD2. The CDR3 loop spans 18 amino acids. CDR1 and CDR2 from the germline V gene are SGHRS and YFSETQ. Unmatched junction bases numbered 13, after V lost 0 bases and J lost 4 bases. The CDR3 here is CASSLAGSLAGVYNEQFF. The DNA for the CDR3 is TGCGCCAGCAGCTTGGCCGGGTCTTTGGCGGGGGTATACAATGAGCAGTTCTTC. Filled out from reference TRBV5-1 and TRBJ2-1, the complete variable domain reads KAGVTQTPRYLIKTRGQQVTLSCSPISGHRSVSWYQQTPGQGLQFLFEYFSETQRNKGNFPGRFSGRQFSNSRSEMNVSTLELGDSALYLCASSLAGSLAGVYNEQFFGPGTRLTVL.

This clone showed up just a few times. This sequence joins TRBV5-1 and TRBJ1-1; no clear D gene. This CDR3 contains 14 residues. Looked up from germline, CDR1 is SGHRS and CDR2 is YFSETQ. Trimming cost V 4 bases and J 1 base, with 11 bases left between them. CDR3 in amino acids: CASSRTTSNTEAFF. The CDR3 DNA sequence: TGCGCCAGCAGCCGTACAACCTCGAACACTGAAGCTTTCTTT. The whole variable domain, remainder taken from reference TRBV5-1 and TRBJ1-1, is KAGVTQTPRYLIKTRGQQVTLSCSPISGHRSVSWYQQTPGQGLQFLFEYFSETQRNKGNFPGRFSGRQFSNSRSEMNVSTLELGDSALYLCASSRTTSNTEAFFGQGTRLTVV.